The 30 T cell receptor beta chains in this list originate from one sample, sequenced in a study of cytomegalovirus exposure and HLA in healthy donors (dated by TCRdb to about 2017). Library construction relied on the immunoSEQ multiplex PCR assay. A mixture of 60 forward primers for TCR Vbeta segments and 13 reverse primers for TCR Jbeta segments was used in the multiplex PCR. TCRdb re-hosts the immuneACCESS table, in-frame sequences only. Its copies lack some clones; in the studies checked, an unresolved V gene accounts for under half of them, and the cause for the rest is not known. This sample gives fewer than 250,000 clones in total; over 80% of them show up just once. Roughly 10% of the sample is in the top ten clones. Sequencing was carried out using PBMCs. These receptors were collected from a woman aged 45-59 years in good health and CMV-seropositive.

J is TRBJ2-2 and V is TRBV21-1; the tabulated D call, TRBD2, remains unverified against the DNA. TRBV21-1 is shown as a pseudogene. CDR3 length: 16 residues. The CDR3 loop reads CASSKRSAGVTGELFF. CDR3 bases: TGTGCCAGCAGCAAAAGGTCGGCGGGGGTCACCGGGGAGCTGTTTTTT.

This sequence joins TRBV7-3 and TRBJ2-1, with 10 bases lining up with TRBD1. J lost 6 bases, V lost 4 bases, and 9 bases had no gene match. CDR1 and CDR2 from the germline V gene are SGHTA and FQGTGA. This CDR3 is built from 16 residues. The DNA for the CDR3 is TGTGCCAGCAGCTCGGACCGGGACAGGGGAGGCAATGAGCAGTTCTTC. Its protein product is CASSSDRDRGGNEQFF.

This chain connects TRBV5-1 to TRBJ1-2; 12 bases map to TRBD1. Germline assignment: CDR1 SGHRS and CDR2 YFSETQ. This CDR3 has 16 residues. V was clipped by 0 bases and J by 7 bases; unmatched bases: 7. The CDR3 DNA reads TGCGCCAGCAGCTTGGCCTTGTTGGGACAGGGGGCTGGCTACACCTTC. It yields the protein CASSLALLGQGAGYTF.

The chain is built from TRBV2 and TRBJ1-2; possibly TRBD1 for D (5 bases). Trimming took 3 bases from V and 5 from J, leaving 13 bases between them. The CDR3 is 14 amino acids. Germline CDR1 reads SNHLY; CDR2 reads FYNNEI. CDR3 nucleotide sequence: TGTGCCAGCAGTGACACGACAGTTATATATGGCTACACCTTC. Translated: CASSDTTVIYGYTF.

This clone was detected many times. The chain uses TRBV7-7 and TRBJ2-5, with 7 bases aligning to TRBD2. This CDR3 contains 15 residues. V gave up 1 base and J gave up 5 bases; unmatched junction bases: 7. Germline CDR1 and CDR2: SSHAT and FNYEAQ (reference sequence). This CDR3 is CASSLGSGVGETQYF. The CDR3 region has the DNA TGTGCCAGCAGCTTAGGGAGCGGGGTGGGGGAGACCCAGTACTTC. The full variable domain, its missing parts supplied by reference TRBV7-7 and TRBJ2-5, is GAGVSQSPRYKVTKRGQDVTLRCDPISSHATLYWYQQALGQGPEFLTYFNYEAQPDKSGLPSDRFSAERPEGSISTLTIQRTEQRDSAMYRCASSLGSGVGETQYFGPGTRLLVL.

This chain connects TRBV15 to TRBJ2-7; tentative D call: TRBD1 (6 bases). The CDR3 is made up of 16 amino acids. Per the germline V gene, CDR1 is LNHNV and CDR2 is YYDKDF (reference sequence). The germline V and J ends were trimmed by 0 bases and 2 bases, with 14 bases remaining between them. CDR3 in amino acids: CATSRDDTSGAYEQYF. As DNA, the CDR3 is TGTGCCACCAGCAGAGATGATACCTCAGGGGCCTACGAGCAGTACTTC.

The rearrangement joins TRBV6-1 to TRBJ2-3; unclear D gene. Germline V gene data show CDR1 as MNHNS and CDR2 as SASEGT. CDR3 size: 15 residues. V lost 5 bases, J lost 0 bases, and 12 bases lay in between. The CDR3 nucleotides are TGTGCCAGCAGTAAAGAGCAGAGGAGCACAGATACGCAGTATTTT. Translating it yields CASSKEQRSTDTQYF.

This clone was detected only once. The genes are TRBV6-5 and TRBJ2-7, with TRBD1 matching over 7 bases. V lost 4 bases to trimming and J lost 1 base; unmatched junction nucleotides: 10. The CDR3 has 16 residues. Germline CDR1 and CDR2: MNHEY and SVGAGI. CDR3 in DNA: TGTGCCAGCAGTTCTACCCTTACGGGACAGTCCTACGAGCAGTACTTC. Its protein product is CASSSTLTGQSYEQYF.

This chain's CDR3 is CAWSIGQGDARYTF. The CDR3 DNA reads as TGTGCCTGGAGTATAGGACAGGGTGATGCTCGCTACACCTTC. This chain uses TRBV30 with TRBJ1-2; 8 nucleotides match TRBD1. CDR1 is GTSNPN and CDR2 is SVGIG in the germline V gene (reference sequence). The CDR3 runs to 14 residues. Germline trimming cut 2 bases from V and 9 bases from J; bases unmatched to any gene: 11.

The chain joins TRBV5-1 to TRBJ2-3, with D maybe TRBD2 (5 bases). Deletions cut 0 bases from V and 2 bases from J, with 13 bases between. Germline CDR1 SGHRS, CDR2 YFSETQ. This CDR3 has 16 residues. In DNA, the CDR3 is TGCGCCAGCAGCTTGGGGGCAGGACGGGACACAGATACGCAGTATTTT. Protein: CASSLGAGRDTDTQYF.

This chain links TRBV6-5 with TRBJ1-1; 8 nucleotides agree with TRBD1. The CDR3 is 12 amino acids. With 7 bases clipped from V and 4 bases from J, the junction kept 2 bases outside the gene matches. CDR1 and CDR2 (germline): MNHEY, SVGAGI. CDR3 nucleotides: TGTGCCAGCAAAACAGGGGGCACTGAAGCTTTCTTT. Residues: CASKTGGTEAFF.

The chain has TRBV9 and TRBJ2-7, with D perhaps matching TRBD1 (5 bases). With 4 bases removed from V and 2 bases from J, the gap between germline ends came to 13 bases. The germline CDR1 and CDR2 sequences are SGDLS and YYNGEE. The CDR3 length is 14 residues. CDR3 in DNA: TGTGCCAGCAGCTTCGACAGTTACACCTACGAGCAGTACTTC. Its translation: CASSFDSYTYEQYF.

CDR3 amino acids: CASSAGTGGSEAFF. In DNA form, the CDR3 reads TGTGCCAGCAGTGCCGGGACAGGGGGCTCTGAAGCTTTCTTT. V and J are TRBV6-5 and TRBJ1-1; 12 bases agree with TRBD1. The CDR3 is 14 residues long. In germline, CDR1 is MNHEY, CDR2 SVGAGI. Trimming at V came to 5 bases and at J to 6 bases, leaving 4 bases not matched to a gene.

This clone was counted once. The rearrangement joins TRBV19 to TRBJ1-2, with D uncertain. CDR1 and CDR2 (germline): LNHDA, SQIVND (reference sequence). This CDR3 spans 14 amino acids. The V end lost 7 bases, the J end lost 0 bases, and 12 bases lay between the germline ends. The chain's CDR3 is CASTSRRTNYGYTF. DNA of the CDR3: TGTGCCAGTACCTCTCGGAGAACTAACTATGGCTACACCTTC.

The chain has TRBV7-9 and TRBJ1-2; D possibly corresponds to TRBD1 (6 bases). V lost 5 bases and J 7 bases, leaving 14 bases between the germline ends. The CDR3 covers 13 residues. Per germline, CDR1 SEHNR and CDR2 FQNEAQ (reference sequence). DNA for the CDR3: TGTGCCAGCAGCGCCTCTACAGGGTCTGGCTACACCTTC. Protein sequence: CASSASTGSGYTF.

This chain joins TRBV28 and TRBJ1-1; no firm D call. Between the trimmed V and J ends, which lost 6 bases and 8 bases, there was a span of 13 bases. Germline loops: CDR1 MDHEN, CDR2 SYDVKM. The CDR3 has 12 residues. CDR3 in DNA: TGTGCCAGCAGCTCCCCGGGATTCGAAGCTTTCTTT. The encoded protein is CASSSPGFEAFF. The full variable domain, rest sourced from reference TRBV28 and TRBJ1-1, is DVKVTQSSRYLVKRTGEKVFLECVQDMDHENMFWYRQDPGLGLRLIYFSYDVKMKEKGDIPEGYSVSREKKERFSLILESASTNQTSMYLCASSSPGFEAFFGQGTRLTVV.

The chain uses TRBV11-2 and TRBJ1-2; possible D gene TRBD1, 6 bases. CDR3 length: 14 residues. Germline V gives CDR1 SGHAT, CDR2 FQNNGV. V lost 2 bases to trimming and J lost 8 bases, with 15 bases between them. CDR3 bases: TGTGCCAGCAGCTTATTGCGGGGGGCAGGAGGCTACACCTTC. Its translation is CASSLLRGAGGYTF.

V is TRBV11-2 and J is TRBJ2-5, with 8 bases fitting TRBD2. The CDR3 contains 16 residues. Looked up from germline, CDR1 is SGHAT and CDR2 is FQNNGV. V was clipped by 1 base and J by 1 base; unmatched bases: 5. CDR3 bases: TGTGCCAGCAGCTTAGGGGGCGGGGGGTTCCAAGAGACCCAGTACTTC. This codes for CASSLGGGGFQETQYF. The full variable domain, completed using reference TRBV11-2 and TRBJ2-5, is EAGVAQSPRYKIIEKRQSVAFWCNPISGHATLYWYQQILGQGPKLLIQFQNNGVVDDSQLPKDRFSAERLKGVDSTLKIQPAKLEDSAVYLCASSLGGGGFQETQYFGPGTRLLVL.

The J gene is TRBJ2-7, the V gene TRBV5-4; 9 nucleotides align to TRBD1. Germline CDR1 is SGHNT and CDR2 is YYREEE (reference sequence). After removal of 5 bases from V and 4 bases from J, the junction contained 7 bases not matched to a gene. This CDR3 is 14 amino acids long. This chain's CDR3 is CASSPGQGVYEQYF. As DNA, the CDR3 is TGTGCCAGCAGTCCGGGACAGGGAGTATACGAGCAGTACTTC.

The chain's CDR3 is CASSWGQSSYNSPLHF. DNA of the CDR3: TGTGCCAGCAGCTGGGGACAGAGCTCCTATAATTCACCCCTCCACTTT. This rearrangement joins TRBV5-4 to TRBJ1-6, with TRBD1 identical over 7 bases. The germline gives CDR1 SGHNT, CDR2 YYREEE (reference sequence). This CDR3 is built from 16 residues. J was trimmed by 0 bases and V by 3 bases; bases with no gene match: 3.

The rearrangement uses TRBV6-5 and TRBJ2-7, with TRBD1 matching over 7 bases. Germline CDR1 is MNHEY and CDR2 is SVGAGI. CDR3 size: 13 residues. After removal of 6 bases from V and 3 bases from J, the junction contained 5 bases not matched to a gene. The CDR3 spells CASSPRDSYEQYF. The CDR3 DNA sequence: TGTGCCAGCAGCCCCCGGGACAGCTACGAGCAGTACTTC.

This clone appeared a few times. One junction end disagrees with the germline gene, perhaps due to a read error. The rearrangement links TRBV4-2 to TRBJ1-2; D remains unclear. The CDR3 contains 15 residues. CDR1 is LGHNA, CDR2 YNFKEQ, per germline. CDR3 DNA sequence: TGTGCCAGCAGCAAAGAACGGTCCGGGGAAGGTGGCTACACCTTC. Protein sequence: CASSKERSGEGGYTF.

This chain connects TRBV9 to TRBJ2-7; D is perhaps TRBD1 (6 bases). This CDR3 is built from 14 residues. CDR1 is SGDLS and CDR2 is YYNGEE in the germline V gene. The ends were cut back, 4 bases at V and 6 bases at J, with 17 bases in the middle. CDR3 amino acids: CASSPRGQRSEQYF. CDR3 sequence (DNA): TGTGCCAGCAGCCCCAGGGGTCAAAGGTCCGAGCAGTACTTC.

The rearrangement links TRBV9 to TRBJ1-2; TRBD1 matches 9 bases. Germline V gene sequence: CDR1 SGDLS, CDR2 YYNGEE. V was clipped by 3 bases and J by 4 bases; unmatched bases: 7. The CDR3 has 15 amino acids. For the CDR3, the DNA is TGTGCCAGCAGCGCTTACAGGGGGCTAGTCTATGGCTACACCTTC. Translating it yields CASSAYRGLVYGYTF.

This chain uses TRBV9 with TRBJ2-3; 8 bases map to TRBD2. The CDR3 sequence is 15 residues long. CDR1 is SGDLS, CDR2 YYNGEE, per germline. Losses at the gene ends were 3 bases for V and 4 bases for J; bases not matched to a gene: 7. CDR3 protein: CASSARTSQADTQYF. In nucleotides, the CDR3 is TGTGCCAGCAGCGCAAGGACTAGCCAGGCAGATACGCAGTATTTT.

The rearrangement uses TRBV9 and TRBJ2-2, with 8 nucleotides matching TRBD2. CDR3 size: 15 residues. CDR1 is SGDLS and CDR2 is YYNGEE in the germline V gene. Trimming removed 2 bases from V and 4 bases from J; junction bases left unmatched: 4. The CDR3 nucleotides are TGTGCCAGCAGCGTGACGGGGGGGCCCACCGGGGAGCTGTTTTTT. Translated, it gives CASSVTGGPTGELFF.

DNA for the CDR3: TGCAGCGTTTCCACAGGGTATAAGAATCAGCCCCAGCATTTT. It translates to CSVSTGYKNQPQHF. This chain uses TRBV29-1 with TRBJ1-5, with TRBD1 as a possible D gene (6 bases). CDR1 and CDR2 from the germline V gene are SQVTM and ANQGSEA. There are 14 residues in the CDR3. The ends were cut back, 5 bases at V and 4 bases at J, with 15 bases in the middle.

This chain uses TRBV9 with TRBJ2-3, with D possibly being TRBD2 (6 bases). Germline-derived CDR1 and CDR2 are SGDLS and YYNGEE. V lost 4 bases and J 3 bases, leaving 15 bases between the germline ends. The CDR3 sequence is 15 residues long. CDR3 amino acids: CASSSRAGGTDTQYF. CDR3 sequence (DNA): TGTGCCAGCAGCTCCCGAGCGGGCGGTACAGATACGCAGTATTTT.

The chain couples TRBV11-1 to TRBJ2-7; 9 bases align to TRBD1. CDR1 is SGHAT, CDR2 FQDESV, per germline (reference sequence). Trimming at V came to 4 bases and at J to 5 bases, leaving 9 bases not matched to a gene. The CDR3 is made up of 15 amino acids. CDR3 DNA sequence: TGTGCCAGCAGCTCCGCCGGGGACAGGGTCCACGAGCAGTACTTC. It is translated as CASSSAGDRVHEQYF.

CDR3 bases: TGTGCCAGTAAGGGAACAGGGAGCTATAATGAAAAACTGTTTTTT. Encoded protein: CASKGTGSYNEKLFF. The chain recombines TRBV19 with TRBJ1-4, with D tentatively TRBD1 (6 bases). CDR1 and CDR2 from the germline V gene are LNHDA and SQIVND (reference sequence). This CDR3 contains 15 residues. V shed 7 bases and J shed 4 bases, with 16 bases lying between them. Based on the CDR3 plus reference TRBV19 and TRBJ1-4, the full variable domain is DGGITQSPKYLFRKEGQNVTLSCEQNLNHDAMYWYRQDPGQGLRLIYYSQIVNDFQKGDIAEGYSVSREKKESFPLTVTSAQKNPTAFYLCASKGTGSYNEKLFFGSGTQLSVL.